These 28 T cell receptor beta chains were all obtained from the same sample, sequenced in a study of beta chain features in type 1 diabetes. Their target antigens are unknown. Study-level results: There was a moderate but significant shortening of TCRB CDR3s in all four CD4+ subsets of Type 1 diabetes patients.

Of the isolated RNA, all was reverse transcribed, and so the sequenced material was expressed TCRB transcripts. The table came from immunoSEQ multiplex PCR; TCRdb's copy has only in-frame clones and leaves some out. The sample includes hundreds of thousands of clones, 11% to 15% of them seen just once. The sample taken for sequencing was naive CD4+ T cells from blood. Receptor source: a man between 18 and 35 years old with type 1 diabetes.

The CDR3 bases are TGTGCCACAACCGGGCCCCGGTCGGAAGCTTTCTTT. Its translation is CATTGPRSEAFF. J is TRBJ1-1 and V is TRBV19; D not certain. The CDR3 covers 12 residues. The germline V and J ends were trimmed by 10 bases and 8 bases, with 17 bases remaining between them. The germline gives CDR1 LNHDA, CDR2 SQIVND (reference sequence).

This chain uses TRBV2 with TRBJ2-2, with 10 bases fitting TRBD1. Germline assignment: CDR1 SNHLY and CDR2 FYNNEI. The junction had 3 bases not matched to a gene; V was cut back by 6 bases and J by 5 bases. The CDR3 runs 14 residues. CDR3 amino acids: CASRSGQGTGELFF. As DNA, the CDR3 is TGTGCCAGCAGGTCGGGACAGGGGACCGGGGAGCTGTTTTTT.

The chain carries TRBV5-1 and TRBJ2-1, with D possibly TRBD2 on 5 matching bases. The V gene lost 4 bases and the J gene lost 1 base, with 9 bases spanning the gap. CDR3 length equals 14 residues. Germline lookup yields CDR1 SGHRS and CDR2 YFSETQ. CDR3 sequence reads: CASSADFSYNEQFF. The CDR3 DNA follows: TGCGCCAGCAGCGCGGACTTTTCCTACAATGAGCAGTTCTTC. The full variable domain, rest sourced from reference TRBV5-1 and TRBJ2-1, is KAGVTQTPRYLIKTRGQQVTLSCSPISGHRSVSWYQQTPGQGLQFLFEYFSETQRNKGNFPGRFSGRQFSNSRSEMNVSTLELGDSALYLCASSADFSYNEQFFGPGTRLTVL.

Here the CDR3 reads CASSQEGQGNVGYTF. DNA for the CDR3: TGTGCCAGCAGCCAAGAGGGACAGGGGAATGTAGGCTACACCTTC. J is TRBJ1-2 and V is TRBV4-2, with TRBD1 identical over 10 bases. The CDR3 totals 15 residues. Per the germline V gene, CDR1 is LGHNA and CDR2 is YNFKEQ. The V gene end was trimmed by 0 bases and the J gene end by 8 bases; junction bases not matched to a gene: 6.

This chain uses TRBV4-1 with TRBJ2-5, with D perhaps TRBD1 (5 bases). Germline CDR1 is MGHRA and CDR2 is YSYEKL. Trimming took 4 bases from V and 4 from J, leaving 13 bases between them. The CDR3 covers 14 residues. The CDR3 here is CASSPTEIPETQYF. In DNA form, the CDR3 reads TGCGCCAGCAGCCCGACAGAGATCCCAGAGACCCAGTACTTC.

The table lists this clone with a few counts. The chain is built from TRBV10-3 and TRBJ1-5; D is uncertain. The CDR3 extends over 13 amino acids. From germline, CDR1 is ENHRY and CDR2 SYGVKD. V lost 6 bases and J lost 1, with 7 bases in between. The CDR3 reads CAISQDSNQPQHF. CDR3 sequence (DNA): TGTGCCATCAGCCAGGACAGCAATCAGCCCCAGCATTTT.

This clone was detected only a few times. V and J are TRBV27 and TRBJ2-3; 11 positions agree with TRBD2. The CDR3 has 18 residues. V was clipped by 2 bases and J by 1 base; unmatched bases: 8. The germline V gene has CDR1 MNHEY and CDR2 SMNVEV (reference sequence). CDR3 residues: CASSLGLAGGRGTDTQYF. The CDR3 DNA is TGTGCCAGCAGTTTAGGATTAGCGGGGGGGCGAGGCACAGATACGCAGTATTTT.

The chain recombines TRBV30 with TRBJ1-2; unclear D gene. V was trimmed by 2 bases and J by 7 bases, leaving 11 bases between them. This CDR3 is built from 12 residues. Germline CDR1 and CDR2: GTSNPN and SVGIG (reference sequence). In DNA form, the CDR3 reads TGTGCCTGGAGTCCCACTTCCTTTGGCTACACCTTC. This translates into CAWSPTSFGYTF.

The chain employs TRBV6-4 and TRBJ2-1, with a possible D match to TRBD2 (6 bases). CDR3 length equals 13 residues. Trimming took off 2 bases at V and 5 bases at J, with 7 bases between the two ends. The V gene's germline CDR1 is MRHNA and CDR2 SNTAGT. The DNA of the CDR3 is TGTGCCAGCAGTGACCGGGGGAACAATGAGCAGTTCTTC. It translates to CASSDRGNNEQFF.

This clone has only a few counts. The chain has TRBV10-3 and TRBJ2-2, with 7 bases identical to TRBD1. CDR1 and CDR2 (germline): ENHRY, SYGVKD. The CDR3 contains 15 residues. V shed 0 bases, J shed 4 bases, and the junction held 2 bases outside the gene matches. The DNA for the CDR3 is TGTGCCATCAGTGAGTCGGGACAGATCACCGGGGAGCTGTTTTTT. Its translation: CAISESGQITGELFF.

V is TRBV4-1 and J is TRBJ1-1, with D hard to call. Germline lookup yields CDR1 MGHRA and CDR2 YSYEKL. V dropped 4 bases and J dropped 2 bases, with 11 bases sitting between them. This CDR3 has 14 amino acids. The CDR3 reads CASSRRLANTEAFF. The CDR3 DNA reads TGCGCCAGCAGCCGCCGCCTGGCAAACACTGAAGCTTTCTTT.

This clone was observed a handful of times. The rearrangement uses TRBV11-3 and TRBJ2-2; D is uncertain. The CDR3 spans 14 residues. Trimming took 4 bases from V and 5 from J, leaving 11 bases between them. The germline V gene has CDR1 SGHNT and CDR2 YENEEA. CDR3 in DNA: TGTGCCAGCAGCTCCGTTGACGAGACCGGGGAGCTGTTTTTT. Protein: CASSSVDETGELFF. The full variable domain, completed using reference TRBV11-3 and TRBJ2-2, is EAGVVQSPRYKIIEKKQPVAFWCNPISGHNTLYWYLQNLGQGPELLIRYENEEAVDDSQLPKDRFSAERLKGVDSTLKIQPAELGDSAVYLCASSSVDETGELFFGEGSRLTVL.

This clone was seen a few times. The chain is built from TRBV2 and TRBJ1-5; 7 positions match TRBD1. There are 14 residues in the CDR3. With V trimmed by 6 bases and J by 4 bases, 6 bases remained unmatched. Germline V CDR1 and CDR2: SNHLY, FYNNEI. The CDR3 coding sequence is TGTGCCAGCAGCCGGACAGGCGAGAATCAGCCCCAGCATTTT. Translation: CASSRTGENQPQHF.

V and J are TRBV29-1 and TRBJ1-1; D not resolved. CDR3 length equals 15 residues. Trimming cost V 1 base and J 5 bases, with 17 bases left between them. Germline assignment: CDR1 SQVTM and CDR2 ANQGSEA. CDR3 residues: CSVEGGPVGRTEAFF. CDR3 DNA sequence: TGCAGCGTTGAAGGCGGGCCAGTCGGGAGGACTGAAGCTTTCTTT.

The CDR3: CASSVGAATNEKLFF. The CDR3 coding sequence is TGTGCCAGCAGCGTAGGAGCCGCAACTAATGAAAAACTGTTTTTT. The chain is built from TRBV9 and TRBJ1-4; D is undetermined. This CDR3 contains 15 residues. The V gene's germline CDR1 is SGDLS and CDR2 YYNGEE. The V end was cut by 0 bases, the J end by 0 bases, with 6 bases between.

The chain has TRBV30 and TRBJ1-4; weak D call: TRBD1 (5 bases). Trimming left V 4 bases short and J 0 bases short, with 9 bases between. The CDR3 loop spans 14 amino acids. Germline V CDR1 and CDR2: GTSNPN, SVGIG (reference sequence). This CDR3 reads CAWKGRATNEKLFF. In DNA form, the CDR3 reads TGTGCCTGGAAAGGCAGGGCAACTAATGAAAAACTGTTTTTT.

V usage is TRBV4-1 and J usage is TRBJ1-2; 7 bases are shared with TRBD1. The length of the CDR3 is 14 residues. The ends lost 1 base at V and 3 bases at J; junction bases unmatched: 2. Per germline, CDR1 MGHRA and CDR2 YSYEKL. The CDR3 nucleotides are TGCGCCAGCAGCCAAGGTGACAGGGACTATGGCTACACCTTC. Its protein is CASSQGDRDYGYTF.

The gene calls are TRBV7-2 and TRBJ2-7; D might be TRBD1 (5 bases). Germline CDR1 SGHTA, CDR2 FQGNSA. The CDR3 is 14 residues long. V was clipped by 5 bases and J by 5 bases, with 16 bases between them. The CDR3 is CASSLTRVRNEQYF. The CDR3 DNA follows: TGTGCCAGCAGCCTCACCAGGGTTCGTAACGAGCAGTACTTC.

This clone was recorded a few times. V is TRBV5-1 and J is TRBJ2-2, with 9 bases that match TRBD1. Trimming took 3 bases from V and 4 from J; bases not matched to a gene: 4. The CDR3 is 15 residues long. Germline V gene sequence: CDR1 SGHRS, CDR2 YFSETQ. The CDR3 here is CASSSGQGSTGELFF. The DNA of the CDR3 is TGCGCCAGCAGCTCGGGACAGGGAAGCACCGGGGAGCTGTTTTTT.

This clone has more than one count but fewer than ten. The chain links TRBV2 to TRBJ1-1; no clear D gene. This CDR3 contains 14 residues. CDR1 and CDR2 (germline): SNHLY, FYNNEI. The V end was cut by 4 bases, the J end by 1 base, with 10 bases between. CDR3 sequence reads: CASSVHPRNTEAFF. The DNA of the CDR3 is TGTGCCAGCAGTGTTCACCCACGGAACACTGAAGCTTTCTTT. The full variable domain, its missing parts supplied by reference TRBV2 and TRBJ1-1, is EPEVTQTPSHQVTQMGQEVILRCVPISNHLYFYWYRQILGQKVEFLVSFYNNEISEKSEIFDDQFSVERPDGSNFTLKIRSTKLEDSAMYFCASSVHPRNTEAFFGQGTRLTVV.

This clone was found many times. CDR3 nucleotides: TGTGCCAGCAGCCCCCAGAACGAGCAGTACTTC. Protein sequence: CASSPQNEQYF. This chain connects TRBV7-9 to TRBJ2-7, with D hard to call. Germline V gene data show CDR1 as SEHNR and CDR2 as FQNEAQ (reference sequence). The CDR3 totals 11 residues. Between the trimmed V and J ends, which lost 5 bases and 5 bases, there was a span of 7 bases.

The rearrangement links TRBV29-1 to TRBJ1-2; 7 nucleotides agree with TRBD1. This CDR3 region has 12 residues. CDR1 SQVTM and CDR2 ANQGSEA come from the germline V gene. Trimming removed 3 bases from V and 5 bases from J; junction bases left unmatched: 3. Here the CDR3 DNA reads TGCAGCGTTGACCCACAGGGGTATGGCTACACCTTC. Translating gives CSVDPQGYGYTF. Using reference TRBV29-1 and TRBJ1-2 for the parts outside the CDR3, the full variable domain is SAVISQKPSRDICQRGTSLTIQCQVDSQVTMMFWYRQQPGQSLTLIATANQGSEATYESGFVIDKFPISRPNLTFSTLTVSNMSPEDSSIYLCSVDPQGYGYTFGSGTRLTVV.

This clone was counted only a few times. V and J are TRBV9 and TRBJ2-6; D might be TRBD1 or TRBD2, each matching 5 bases. The CDR3 loop spans 14 amino acids. V shed 2 bases and J shed 9 bases, with 12 bases lying between them. CDR1 is SGDLS, CDR2 YYNGEE, per germline. CDR3 nucleotide sequence: TGTGCCAGCAGCGTTATCGGGACGGGCAACGTCCTGACTTTC. Translation: CASSVIGTGNVLTF.

This clone was detected a few times. The V gene is TRBV30, the J gene TRBJ2-7; D is perhaps TRBD1 (6 bases). Germline V gene lookup returns CDR1 GTSNPN and CDR2 SVGIG (reference sequence). The CDR3 length is 14 residues. Trimming removed 1 base from V and 5 bases from J, with 15 bases in between. The DNA of the CDR3 is TGTGCCTGGAGTGAAGGGACACACAGGGACGAGCAGTACTTC. It translates to CAWSEGTHRDEQYF.

This clone was seen more than once but under ten times. The rearrangement joins TRBV7-9 to TRBJ1-5, with D possibly TRBD1 on 6 matching bases. This CDR3 region has 16 residues. The germline CDR1 and CDR2 sequences are SEHNR and FQNEAQ (reference sequence). Trimming took off 5 bases at V and 7 bases at J, with 21 bases between the two ends. The CDR3 sequence: CASSQSGAGASQPQHF. CDR3 nucleotides: TGTGCCAGCAGCCAGTCGGGTGCGGGGGCATCCCAGCCCCAGCATTTT.

This clone was recorded a few times. V is TRBV30 and J is TRBJ2-2, with 7 bases lining up with TRBD2. The germline V gene encodes CDR1 GTSNPN and CDR2 SVGIG (reference sequence). The ends lost 5 bases at V and 5 bases at J; junction bases unmatched: 14. The CDR3 contains 16 residues. The CDR3 region is CAWGRGWQGRTGELFF. The CDR3 DNA reads TGTGCCTGGGGGAGGGGTTGGCAGGGCAGGACCGGGGAGCTGTTTTTT.

The CDR3: CAIRPGQGVETQYF. CDR3 nucleotide sequence: TGTGCCATCAGGCCTGGACAGGGTGTAGAGACCCAGTACTTC. V usage is TRBV10-3 and J usage is TRBJ2-5; 8 bases agree with TRBD1. The CDR3 runs to 14 residues. V shed 6 bases, J shed 4 bases, and the junction held 7 bases outside the gene matches. In germline, CDR1 is ENHRY, CDR2 SYGVKD.

This clone has only a few counts. The rearrangement uses TRBV29-1 and TRBJ2-5; TRBD2 aligns across 8 bases. The V and J ends lost 4 bases and 1 base, in that order; junction bases with no gene match: 5. Germline V gene data show CDR1 as SQVTM and CDR2 as ANQGSEA. The CDR3 consists of 14 residues. CDR3 nucleotides: TGCAGCGTTGGGGTAGCGGGGCTCCAAGAGACCCAGTACTTC. This gives the protein CSVGVAGLQETQYF.